This TCR beta chain was observed in a study of blood T cells in healthy people across ages. Total RNA extracted from each sample amounted to at least 6 micrograms. A second roughly 7 to 12 cycle PCR used barcoded and J-beta primers. TCRdb independently ran MiXCR on the 5' RACE reads; one entry per CDR3 protein. The data show about 580,000 distinct CDR3 sequences, around 48% seen once. Trimming took off 4 bases at V and 0 bases at J, with 8 bases between the two ends. The CDR3 runs to 13 residues. The germline CDR1 and CDR2 sequences are SQVTM and ANQGSEA. Sequencing was done on a sample of blood. This rearrangement joins TRBV29-1 to TRBJ2-3; D is possibly TRBD1 or TRBD2 (5 bases each). This TCR was recovered from a man older than 75 in good health. CDR3 sequence (DNA): TGCAGCGTTGTGGGACCGAGCACAGATACGCAGTATTTT. This sequence encodes CSVVGPSTDTQYF.